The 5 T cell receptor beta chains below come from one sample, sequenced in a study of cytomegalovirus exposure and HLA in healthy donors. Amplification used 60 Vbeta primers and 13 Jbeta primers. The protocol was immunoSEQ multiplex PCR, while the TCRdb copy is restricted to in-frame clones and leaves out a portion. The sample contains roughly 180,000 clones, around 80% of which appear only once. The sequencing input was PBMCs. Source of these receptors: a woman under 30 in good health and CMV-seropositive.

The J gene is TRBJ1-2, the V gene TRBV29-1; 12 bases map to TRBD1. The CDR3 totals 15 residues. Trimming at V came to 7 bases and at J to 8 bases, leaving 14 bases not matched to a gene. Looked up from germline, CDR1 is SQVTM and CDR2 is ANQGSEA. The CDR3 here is CSAGRPGQGARGYTF. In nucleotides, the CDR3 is TGCAGCGCCGGCCGACCGGGACAGGGGGCAAGGGGCTACACCTTC.

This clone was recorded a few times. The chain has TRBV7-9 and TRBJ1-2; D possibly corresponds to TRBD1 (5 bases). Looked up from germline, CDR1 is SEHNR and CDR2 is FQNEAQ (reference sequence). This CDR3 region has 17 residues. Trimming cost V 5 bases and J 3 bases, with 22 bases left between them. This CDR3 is CASSKNQGFPLDYGYTF. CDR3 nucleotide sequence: TGTGCCAGCAGCAAAAACCAGGGTTTTCCGCTAGACTATGGCTACACCTTC.

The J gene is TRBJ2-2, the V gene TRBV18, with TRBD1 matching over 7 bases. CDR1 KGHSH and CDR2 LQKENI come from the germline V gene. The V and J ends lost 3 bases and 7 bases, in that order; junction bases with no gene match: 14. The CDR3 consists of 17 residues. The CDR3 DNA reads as TGTGCCAGCTCACCTGGGGACAGACGCGCTAGAGGCGGGGAGCTGTTTTTT. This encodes CASSPGDRRARGGELFF.

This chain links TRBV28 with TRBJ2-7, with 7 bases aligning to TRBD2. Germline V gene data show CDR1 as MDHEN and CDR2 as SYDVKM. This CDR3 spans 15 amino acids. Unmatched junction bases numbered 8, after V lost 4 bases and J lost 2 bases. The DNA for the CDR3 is TGTGCCAGCAGTTCCGGGCTAGCGGCCACCTACGAGCAGTACTTC. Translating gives CASSSGLAATYEQYF.

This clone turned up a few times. The chain's CDR3 is CASSPAAFRSLMNTEAFF. The DNA for the CDR3 is TGTGCCAGCTCACCGGCGGCATTCCGATCCCTCATGAACACTGAAGCTTTCTTT. This sequence joins TRBV18 and TRBJ1-1; no reliable D call. The CDR3 runs 18 residues. The germline gives CDR1 KGHSH, CDR2 LQKENI. V was cut by 3 bases and J by 0 bases, with 20 bases left in between.